This is a list of T cell receptor beta chains from one sample in a study of cytomegalovirus exposure and HLA in healthy donors. Produced via immunoSEQ multiplex PCR; TCRdb's table is partial and in-frame only. The data hold about 160,000 clones, with around 79% observed a single time. Sequencing was performed on PBMCs. The receptors were sampled from a man between 18 and 29 years old in good health and CMV-seronegative. The CDR3 runs from the conserved cysteine through the conserved F or W.

J gene	V gene	CDR3 protein
TRBJ2-2	TRBV28	CASSPGLAGGRTGELFF
TRBJ2-5	TRBV2	CASSLQALEGETQYF
TRBJ2-7	TRBV19	CASSIRFSGQGAIYEQYF
TRBJ2-7	TRBV6-1	CASSLAGGYEQYF
TRBJ1-5	TRBV25-1	CASSDSETGDVQPQHF
TRBJ2-3	TRBV4-3	CASSPSTGGLADTQYF
TRBJ1-2	TRBV27	CASSYTGVEGYTF
TRBJ2-5	TRBV7-6	CASSLMGLGSETQYF
TRBJ1-2	TRBV6-5	CASSYGTGQRSYGYTF
TRBJ2-2	TRBV28	CASSLASGRGELFF
TRBJ1-1	TRBV5-4	CASSYPTGGRNTEAFF
TRBJ2-1	TRBV28	CASSLGTSGEQFF
TRBJ2-2	TRBV28	CASGAENTGELFF
TRBJ2-5	TRBV9	CASSVLAGEVGVIHF
TRBJ1-5	TRBV7-2	CASSFGGNQPQHF
TRBJ2-1	TRBV27	CASSLTRSNYNEQFF
TRBJ1-5	TRBV10-3	CAISESVGTGDQPQHF
TRBJ1-1	TRBV6-5	CASSPQGARAFF
TRBJ2-4	TRBV28	CASSPGVEDIQYF
TRBJ2-7	TRBV18	CASSPPSGAPYEQYF